The rows below give T cell receptor beta chains drawn from one sample of a study of identical twins. A single record per CDR3 protein comes from TCRdb applying MiXCR to the 5' RACE reads. The table records roughly 200,000 distinct CDR3 sequences, about a sixth of them present only once. A further study also used this sample, focusing on T cells expressing NK-cell markers.

The sample taken for sequencing was CD8+ T cells sorted from blood. Every receptor here comes from a woman aged 18-29 years in good health. The conserved cysteine and the conserved F or W are not part of the CDR3 here. Rows may omit the clone size; those that give it use once, few, many or a size class.

clone size: .; J gene: TRBJ1-2; V gene: TRBV3-1; CDR3 protein: ASSHPGVYGYT
clone size: few; J gene: TRBJ2-6; V gene: TRBV29-1; CDR3 protein: SVLLGEAYGANVLT
clone size: few; J gene: TRBJ2-7; V gene: TRBV7-9; CDR3 protein: ASSPVDGYEQY
clone size: .; J gene: TRBJ2-3; V gene: TRBV7-2; CDR3 protein: ASSPSGPVADTQY
clone size: few; J gene: TRBJ2-5; V gene: TRBV6-1; CDR3 protein: ASMQQVTLEETQY
clone size: .; J gene: TRBJ2-7; V gene: TRBV12-3/TRBV12-4; CDR3 protein: ASGGSWGGTFSYEQY
clone size: many; J gene: TRBJ2-7; V gene: TRBV20-1; CDR3 protein: SAPSGSTYEQY
clone size: .; J gene: TRBJ2-3; V gene: TRBV12-3/TRBV12-4; CDR3 protein: ASTRGGLGDTQY
clone size: few; J gene: TRBJ2-2; V gene: TRBV7-9; CDR3 protein: ASRQDSDFTGELF
clone size: .; J gene: TRBJ2-5; V gene: TRBV11-2; CDR3 protein: ASSFPPVGVAGDQETQY
clone size: few; J gene: TRBJ2-5; V gene: TRBV10-3; CDR3 protein: AIQSLGTGDETQY
clone size: .; J gene: TRBJ1-1; V gene: TRBV7-9; CDR3 protein: ASSLLLEAF
clone size: .; J gene: TRBJ1-5; V gene: TRBV20-1; CDR3 protein: SASHKGNQPQH
clone size: few; J gene: TRBJ2-1; V gene: TRBV7-3; CDR3 protein: ASSSYEGTANEQF
clone size: few; J gene: TRBJ2-6; V gene: TRBV9; CDR3 protein: ASSVATTGDPSGANVLT
clone size: many; J gene: TRBJ1-1; V gene: TRBV3-1; CDR3 protein: ASSPVQTGFGTEAF
clone size: .; J gene: TRBJ2-5; V gene: TRBV5-1; CDR3 protein: ASSLADSGLETQY
clone size: .; J gene: TRBJ2-7; V gene: TRBV12-3/TRBV12-4; CDR3 protein: ASEPGLGPYEQY
clone size: few; J gene: TRBJ2-5; V gene: TRBV11-2; CDR3 protein: ASSYLAGQETQY
clone size: .; J gene: TRBJ2-1; V gene: TRBV7-9; CDR3 protein: ASSFAVSYNEQF
clone size: few; J gene: TRBJ2-1; V gene: TRBV7-6; CDR3 protein: ASSFSSEGTGNEQF
clone size: .; J gene: TRBJ2-7; V gene: TRBV10-2; CDR3 protein: ASRMTLSYEQY
clone size: .; J gene: TRBJ2-6; V gene: TRBV2; CDR3 protein: ATRWGIQGYYSGANVLT
clone size: many; J gene: TRBJ2-7; V gene: TRBV10-3; CDR3 protein: AISEPDGSSYEQY
clone size: few; J gene: TRBJ1-1; V gene: TRBV29-1; CDR3 protein: SVEDMNTEAF
clone size: few; J gene: TRBJ2-7; V gene: TRBV10-3; CDR3 protein: AIRWNSGFGDGEQY
clone size: few; J gene: TRBJ2-2; V gene: TRBV9; CDR3 protein: ASSGNRDRNTGELF
clone size: few; J gene: TRBJ2-1; V gene: TRBV15; CDR3 protein: ATSPRGGFEEQF
clone size: .; J gene: TRBJ2-1; V gene: TRBV3-1; CDR3 protein: ASSQEVSLARYNEQF
clone size: .; J gene: TRBJ2-5; V gene: TRBV4-2; CDR3 protein: ASSQEAAGAETQY
clone size: .; J gene: TRBJ2-2; V gene: TRBV12-3/TRBV12-4; CDR3 protein: ASSSLRPGELF
clone size: .; J gene: TRBJ2-5; V gene: TRBV10-2; CDR3 protein: ASSEGLAGPGGETQY
clone size: few; J gene: TRBJ2-3; V gene: TRBV29-1; CDR3 protein: SAPRLEGDTQY
clone size: few; J gene: TRBJ2-1; V gene: TRBV12-3/TRBV12-4; CDR3 protein: ASSPEGSGGLYNEQF
clone size: .; J gene: TRBJ2-2; V gene: TRBV12-2; CDR3 protein: ASRPGTSENTGELF
clone size: .; J gene: TRBJ2-3; V gene: TRBV12-5; CDR3 protein: ASGLVRTSGEAEDTQY
clone size: .; J gene: TRBJ2-2; V gene: TRBV6-5; CDR3 protein: ATATLTGELF
clone size: few; J gene: TRBJ2-2; V gene: TRBV7-9; CDR3 protein: ASSILAGGPNTGELF
clone size: few; J gene: TRBJ2-2; V gene: TRBV6-5; CDR3 protein: ASSWLLGRTTGELF
clone size: many; J gene: TRBJ2-5; V gene: TRBV12-3/TRBV12-4; CDR3 protein: ASSLGYQETQY
clone size: .; J gene: TRBJ2-4; V gene: TRBV7-9; CDR3 protein: ASSSKEGGSGKNIQY
clone size: .; J gene: TRBJ2-6; V gene: TRBV7-9; CDR3 protein: ASSSGRGSSGANVLT
clone size: .; J gene: TRBJ2-1; V gene: TRBV6-1; CDR3 protein: ASSHGVYNEQF
clone size: .; J gene: TRBJ1-1; V gene: TRBV29-1; CDR3 protein: SVPGDGHTEAF
clone size: .; J gene: TRBJ2-2; V gene: TRBV5-6; CDR3 protein: ASSSGAGELF
clone size: medium-sized; J gene: TRBJ2-2; V gene: TRBV20-1; CDR3 protein: SASASRFGNTGELF
clone size: few; J gene: TRBJ2-2; V gene: TRBV19; CDR3 protein: ASSIEGMIGGELF
clone size: few; J gene: TRBJ2-2; V gene: TRBV9; CDR3 protein: ASSAPGSNTGELF
clone size: few; J gene: TRBJ2-3; V gene: TRBV12-3/TRBV12-4; CDR3 protein: ASGVRLERY
clone size: few; J gene: TRBJ1-1; V gene: TRBV2; CDR3 protein: ESRFDTEAF
clone size: .; J gene: TRBJ2-3; V gene: TRBV5-6; CDR3 protein: ASSLGQAFTDTQY